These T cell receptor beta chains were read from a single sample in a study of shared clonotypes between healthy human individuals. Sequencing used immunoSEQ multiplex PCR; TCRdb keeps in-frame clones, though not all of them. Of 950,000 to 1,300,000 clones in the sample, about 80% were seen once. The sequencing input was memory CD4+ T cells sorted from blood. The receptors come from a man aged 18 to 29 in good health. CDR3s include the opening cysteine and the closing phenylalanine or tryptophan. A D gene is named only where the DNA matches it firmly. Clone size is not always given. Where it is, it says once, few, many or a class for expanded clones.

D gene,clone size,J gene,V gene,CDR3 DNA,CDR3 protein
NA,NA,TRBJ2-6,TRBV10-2,TGCGCCAGCAGTGAGAATTCAGGGGCCAACGTCCTGACTTTC,CASSENSGANVLTF
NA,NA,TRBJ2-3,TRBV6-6,TGTGCCAGCAGTACAGGGAGGGATACGCAGTATTTT,CASSTGRDTQYF
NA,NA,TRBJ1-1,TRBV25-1,TGTGCCAGCAGTGAGTCCCCCAACACTGAAGCTTTCTTT,CASSESPNTEAFF
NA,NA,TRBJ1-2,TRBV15,TGTGCCACCAGCAGAGATAGAGGGGATGGCTACACCTTC,CATSRDRGDGYTF
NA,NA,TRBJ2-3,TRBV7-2,TGTGCCAGCTCCTCTCGCGGGAAGGGTACAGATACGCAGTATTTT,CASSSRGKGTDTQYF
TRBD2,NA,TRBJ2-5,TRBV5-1,TGCGCCAGCAGCTTCCTAAGCGGGGGGACCCAAGAGACCCAGTACTTC,CASSFLSGGTQETQYF
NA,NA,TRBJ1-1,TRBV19,TGTGCCAGTAGTATTTGGGGGAGGGCGAACACTGAAGCTTTCTTT,CASSIWGRANTEAFF
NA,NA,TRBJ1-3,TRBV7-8,TGTGCCAGCAGCTTAAAGAGCTCTGGAAACACCATATATTTT,CASSLKSSGNTIYF
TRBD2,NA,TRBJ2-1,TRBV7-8,TGTGCCAGCAGCACTACGGGGGAGGGCTACAATGAGCAGTTCTTC,CASSTTGEGYNEQFF
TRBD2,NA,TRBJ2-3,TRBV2,TGTGCCAGTCGGACTAGCGGGAGTGGGGCAGATACGCAGTATTTT,CASRTSGSGADTQYF
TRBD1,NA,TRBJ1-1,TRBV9,TGTGCCAGCAGCAGACGGGACAGGGGCCAGAACACTGAAGCTTTCTTT,CASSRRDRGQNTEAFF
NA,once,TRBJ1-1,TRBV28,TGTGCCAGCAGTTTATCTGGCAGGATGGCTTTCTTT,CASSLSGRMAFF
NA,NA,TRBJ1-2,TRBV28,TGTGCCAGCAGTTCGTTCTCCGGTCGAGGAGAGAACTATGGCTACACCTTC,CASSSFSGRGENYGYTF
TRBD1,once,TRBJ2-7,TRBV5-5,TGTGCCAGCAGCTCAACGATGACAGGGAGCTCCTACGAGCAGTACTTC,CASSSTMTGSSYEQYF
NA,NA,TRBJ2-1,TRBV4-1,TGCGCCAGCAGCCAAGGGGGACGTGCCCCAAGGGATGAGCAGTTCTTC,CASSQGGRAPRDEQFF
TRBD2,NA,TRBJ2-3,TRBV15,TGTGCCACCAGCAGTAGACTAGCGGGGGGCCAAGATACGCAGTATTTT,CATSSRLAGGQDTQYF
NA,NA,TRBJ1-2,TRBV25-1,TGTGCCAGCAGTGAATTGGCGGACAATCTGGGAGGCTACACCTTC,CASSELADNLGGYTF
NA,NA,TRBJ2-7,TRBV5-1,TGCGCCAGCAGCTTGGCCATGGGACTGTCCTCCTACGAGCAGTACTTC,CASSLAMGLSSYEQYF
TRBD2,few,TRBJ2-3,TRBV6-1,TGTGCCAGCAGGAAGACTAGCGGGAGTACAGATACGCAGTATTTT,CASRKTSGSTDTQYF
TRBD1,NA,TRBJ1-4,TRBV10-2,TGCGCCAGCAGTGAGAAGGGGACAGGGGCCGAAAAACTGTTTTTT,CASSEKGTGAEKLFF
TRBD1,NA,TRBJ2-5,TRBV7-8,TGTGCCAGCAGCTCTCGGGACAGACAAGAGACCCAGTACTTC,CASSSRDRQETQYF
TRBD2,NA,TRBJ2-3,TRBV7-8,TGTGCCAGCAGCCCTAGAGGGTTGCGGGGGGTTTCTAGCACAGATACGCAGTATTTT,CASSPRGLRGVSSTDTQYF